Following are 5 T cell receptor beta chains from one sample sequenced in a study of blood T cell repertoires in COVID-19. Sequencing used immunoSEQ multiplex PCR; TCRdb keeps in-frame clones, though not all of them. The profile shows under 300,000 clones, about nine tenths of them singletons. Sequencing input: peripheral blood. All receptors derive from a woman in her thirties with active or convalescent COVID-19.

The chain combines TRBV10-2 with TRBJ1-1; perhaps TRBD1 as D (6 bases). This CDR3 spans 13 amino acids. V shed 7 bases and J shed 7 bases, with 16 bases lying between them. CDR1 WSHSY and CDR2 SAAADI come from the germline V gene. The CDR3 reads CASTVGQGNEAFF. The CDR3, as DNA: TGCGCCAGCACTGTAGGGCAGGGGAATGAAGCTTTCTTT.

Details on this clone: This specimen includes other DNA sequences encoding the same CDR3. V and J are TRBV3-1 (or the pseudogene TRBV3-2) and TRBJ1-5; a possible D gene is TRBD1 (6 bases). Germline CDR1 reads LGHDT; CDR2 reads YNNKEL (reference sequence). The V gene lost 1 base and the J gene lost 0 bases, with 7 bases spanning the gap. This CDR3 has 15 amino acids. CDR3 protein: CASSQGRGSNQPQHF. The DNA of the CDR3 is TGTGCCAGCAGCCAAGGCAGGGGTAGCAATCAGCCCCAGCATTTT.

The gene calls are TRBV6-5 and TRBJ2-7, with D perhaps matching TRBD1 (5 bases). The CDR3 is 13 amino acids. The V gene's germline CDR1 is MNHEY and CDR2 SVGAGI. V lost 4 bases and J lost 3, with 10 bases in between. This chain's CDR3 is CASSLGPVYEQYF. CDR3 in DNA: TGTGCCAGCAGTTTGGGGCCGGTCTACGAGCAGTACTTC.

The gene calls are TRBV28 and TRBJ1-2; maybe TRBD1 (5 bases). With 6 bases removed from V and 1 base from J, the gap between germline ends came to 21 bases. Germline V gene data show CDR1 as MDHEN and CDR2 as SYDVKM. The CDR3 spans 17 residues. The CDR3 protein is CASSPRSRDKGNYGYTF. The DNA of the CDR3 is TGTGCCAGCAGCCCCCGGTCCAGGGATAAGGGTAACTATGGCTACACCTTC.

V usage is TRBV7-8 and J usage is TRBJ2-3; 14 positions agree with TRBD2. J gave up 9 bases and V 2 bases, and 7 bases lay outside the gene matches. There are 16 residues in the CDR3. CDR1 and CDR2 from the germline V gene are SGHVS and FQNEAQ. CDR3 bases: TGTGCCAGCAGCTTACCGACTAGCGGGGGGGCCCGAACGCAGTATTTT. This sequence encodes CASSLPTSGGARTQYF.